This T cell receptor beta chain stems from a study of beta chain features in type 1 diabetes. Trimming removed 2 bases at V and 11 bases at J, with 12 bases between. The CDR3 has 12 amino acids. Germline CDR1 MNHNS, CDR2 SASEGT. The entirety of the isolated RNA underwent reverse transcription, so expressed TCRB transcripts were sequenced. Using immunoSEQ multiplex PCR, the repertoire was profiled, and TCRdb retains in-frame clones only, with some absent. The sample has 220,000 or so clones, around 68% seen once. The sequence came from a man between 25 and 39 years old in good health. Sequenced input: naive CD4+ T cells from blood. This rearrangement joins TRBV6-1 to TRBJ1-2; D not resolved. In DNA form, the CDR3 reads TGTGCCAGCAGTGAAAATGTGCGTTTATACACCTTC. This encodes CASSENVRLYTF.